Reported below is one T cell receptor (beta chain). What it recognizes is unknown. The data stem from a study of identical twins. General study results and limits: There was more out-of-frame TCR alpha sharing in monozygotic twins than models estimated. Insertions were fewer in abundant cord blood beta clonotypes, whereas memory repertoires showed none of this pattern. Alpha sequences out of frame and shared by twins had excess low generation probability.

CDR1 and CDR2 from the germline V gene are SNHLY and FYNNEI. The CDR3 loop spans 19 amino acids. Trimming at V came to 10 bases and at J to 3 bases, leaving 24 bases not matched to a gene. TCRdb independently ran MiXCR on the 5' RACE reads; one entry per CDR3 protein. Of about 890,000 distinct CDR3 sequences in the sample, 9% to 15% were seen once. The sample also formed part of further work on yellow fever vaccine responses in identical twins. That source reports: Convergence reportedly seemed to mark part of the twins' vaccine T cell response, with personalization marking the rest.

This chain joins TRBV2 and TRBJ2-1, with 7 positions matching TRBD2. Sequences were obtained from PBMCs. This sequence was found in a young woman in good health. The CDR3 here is CAINTGLVLLGPVYNEQFF. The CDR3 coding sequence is TGTGCCATCAATACCGGACTAGTGCTCCTGGGGCCCGTCTACAATGAGCAGTTCTTC.